The 13 T cell receptor beta chains in this list originate from one sample, sequenced in a study of blood T cell repertoires in COVID-19. Profiling relied on immunoSEQ multiplex PCR, and the TCRdb table lists in-frame clones only, not all of them. This sample yields around 140,000 clones, of which approximately 81% are seen a single time; 1.4% belongs to the top ten. Sequenced input: peripheral blood. The source of these receptors is a man aged 55 to 69 with acute or convalescent COVID-19.

This clone was detected only once. The gene calls are TRBV19 and TRBJ1-1; D gene ambiguous. The V and J ends lost 7 bases and 3 bases respectively, with 18 bases between them. This CDR3 comprises 15 residues. CDR1 and CDR2 from the germline V gene are LNHDA and SQIVND (reference sequence). The CDR3 protein is CASTPGVPSYTEAFF. CDR3 coding DNA: TGTGCCAGTACCCCCGGAGTGCCTTCGTACACTGAAGCTTTCTTT.

The V and J genes are TRBV5-4 and TRBJ2-3, with 7 bases fitting TRBD1. The germline V gene has CDR1 SGHNT and CDR2 YYREEE (reference sequence). CDR3 length equals 16 residues. Germline trimming cut 0 bases from V and 2 bases from J; bases unmatched to any gene: 6. The CDR3 here is CASSLGVTGPTDTQYF. The CDR3 nucleotides read TGTGCCAGCAGCTTGGGGGTGACAGGGCCCACAGATACGCAGTATTTT.

The V call is TRBV30, the J call TRBJ2-5; 7 bases line up with TRBD2. This CDR3 spans 15 amino acids. The J segment lost 5 bases and the V segment lost 0 bases, leaving 9 bases of the junction unmatched. The germline V gene has CDR1 GTSNPN and CDR2 SVGIG (reference sequence). The CDR3 DNA is TGTGCCTGGAGTGTAAGAACGGGGGGACCGGAGACCCAGTACTTC. Its protein is CAWSVRTGGPETQYF.

The chain joins TRBV6-5 to TRBJ2-3, with 8 bases identical to TRBD2. This CDR3 contains 14 residues. Germline V gives CDR1 MNHEY, CDR2 SVGAGI. J was trimmed by 1 base and V by 7 bases; bases with no gene match: 4. The CDR3 sequence is CASTHSGGTDTQYF. The CDR3 DNA follows: TGTGCCAGCACCCATAGCGGGGGCACAGATACGCAGTATTTT.

This chain uses TRBV7-2 with TRBJ1-5; no reliable D call. Germline CDR1 and CDR2: SGHTA and FQGNSA. This CDR3 is 14 amino acids long. The V end was cut by 3 bases, the J end by 4 bases, with 10 bases between. For the CDR3, the DNA is TGTGCCAGCAGCTTCGGACTCCCGAATCAGCCCCAGCATTTT. Translating gives CASSFGLPNQPQHF.

The gene calls are TRBV5-1 and TRBJ1-2; 7 positions agree with TRBD1. The germline V gene has CDR1 SGHRS and CDR2 YFSETQ. The CDR3 runs 13 residues. V lost 4 bases, J lost 5 bases, and 5 bases stayed unmatched. CDR3 nucleotides: TGCGCCAGCAGCCCGCAGGGGGGTTATGGCTACACCTTC. It codes for CASSPQGGYGYTF.

The rearrangement joins TRBV3-1 (or the pseudogene TRBV3-2) to TRBJ1-5; D may be TRBD1 (6 bases). Germline CDR1 LGHDT, CDR2 YNNKEL (reference sequence). V was trimmed by 1 base and J by 4 bases, leaving 8 bases between them. CDR3 length equals 14 residues. CDR3 region: CASSQAGDNQPQHF. CDR3 bases: TGTGCCAGCAGCCAAGCAGGGGATAATCAGCCCCAGCATTTT.

The chain recombines TRBV5-4 with TRBJ2-5; D possibly corresponds to TRBD1 (5 bases). The CDR3 runs to 12 residues. The V end lost 5 bases, the J end lost 8 bases, and 13 bases lay between the germline ends. The germline V gene encodes CDR1 SGHNT and CDR2 YYREEE (reference sequence). The CDR3 DNA sequence: TGTGCCAGCAGTTATCAGGGTTCAACCCAGTACTTC. It encodes CASSYQGSTQYF.

The chain uses TRBV21-1 and TRBJ2-7; the D call TRBD2 from the table was never checked on the DNA. TRBV21-1 is a known pseudogene. The CDR3 is 15 residues long. The CDR3: CASSKASSGRYEQYF. CDR3 DNA sequence: TGTGCCAGCAGCAAAGCCTCTAGCGGGAGATACGAGCAGTACTTC.

The chain recombines TRBV9 with TRBJ1-4, with TRBD1 matching over 8 bases. The trim removed 3 bases at V and 7 bases at J, leaving 8 bases unmatched. Germline loops: CDR1 SGDLS, CDR2 YYNGEE. The CDR3 is 15 amino acids. CDR3 sequence: CASSDPGQGGEKLFF. CDR3 nucleotides: TGTGCCAGCAGCGACCCCGGACAGGGCGGTGAAAAACTGTTTTTT.

This clone showed up just once. The rearrangement uses TRBV29-1 and TRBJ2-7; D unclear. The V end lost 0 bases, the J end lost 6 bases, and 15 bases lay between the germline ends. This CDR3 is 14 amino acids long. The germline V gene encodes CDR1 SQVTM and CDR2 ANQGSEA. The CDR3 region has the DNA TGCAGCGTTGAAGATCTTCTAGAACCGGGCGAGCAGTACTTC. It codes for CSVEDLLEPGEQYF.

V and J are TRBV24-1 and TRBJ2-1, with 12 positions matching TRBD2. Germline trimming cut 4 bases from V and 5 bases from J; bases unmatched to any gene: 8. The CDR3 totals 17 residues. The germline V gene has CDR1 KGHDR and CDR2 SFDVKD. The CDR3 bases are TGTGCCACCAGTGACCCGGGACTAGCGGGCCTAAACAATGAGCAGTTCTTC. Translating it yields CATSDPGLAGLNNEQFF.

The V and J genes are TRBV29-1 and TRBJ2-5; perhaps TRBD2 as D (6 bases). Germline V gene sequence: CDR1 SQVTM, CDR2 ANQGSEA. CDR3 length: 13 amino acids. The V gene lost 6 bases and the J gene lost 1 base, with 12 bases spanning the gap. For the CDR3, the DNA is TGCAGCGTCTCCCGGGGGACCCAAGAGACCCAGTACTTC. Its protein product is CSVSRGTQETQYF.